This section outlines one T cell receptor beta chain sequence together with its context. The record originates from a study of blood T cell repertoires in COVID-19. Study as a whole: Whether acute or convalescent, the COVID-19 samples came from the United States, Italy and Spain. PBMCs, B-cell-depleted T cells, or T cells were the source of the cDNA or gDNA that made up the material.

The CDR3 covers 12 residues. Germline V gene data show CDR1 as SGHAT and CDR2 as FQDESV (reference sequence). V lost 2 bases and J 4 bases, leaving 6 bases between the germline ends. In the source study's methods: Quantification of nucleated cells was approximated via reference gene primer amplification. Method: immunoSEQ multiplex PCR; TCRdb's copy keeps in-frame clones and lacks some. That table gives V, J and clone size, and the DNA gave D and trimming. The data show roughly 250,000 clones, 80% to 90% seen once. The chain joins TRBV11-1 to TRBJ2-7; D is uncertain. Sequenced input: peripheral blood. The TCR sequence derives from a middle-aged man with acute or convalescent COVID-19. Here the CDR3 DNA reads TGTGCCAGCAGCTTAAGGAGATACGAGCAGTACTTC. Amino acid sequence: CASSLRRYEQYF.